The 8 T cell receptor beta chains given below trace back to one sample, sequenced in a study of T-cell memory formation after mild COVID-19. MiXCR, applied by TCRdb to the 5' RACE reads, yields one record per CDR3 protein. The sample lists about 400,000 distinct CDR3 sequences, 20% to 30% occurring once. The sample taken for sequencing was PBMCs or a T cell subset sorted from them (not recorded which). Receptor source: an adult woman who had mild COVID-19 (a few samples of this study predate the infection). Cell type and time point are not known.

Only a few counts were recorded for this clonotype. The chain has TRBV9 and TRBJ2-5; possibly TRBD1 for D (5 bases). The CDR3 has 15 residues. Per the germline V gene, CDR1 is SGDLS and CDR2 is YYNGEE. V lost 1 base, J lost 4 bases, and 14 bases lay in between. The CDR3 sequence: CASSVTGSRLETQYF. Here the CDR3 DNA reads TGTGCCAGCAGCGTAACAGGAAGTAGGCTAGAGACCCAGTACTTC.

V and J are TRBV5-6 and TRBJ1-5; 7 bases match TRBD1. This CDR3 is 15 amino acids long. The germline CDR1 and CDR2 sequences are SGHDT and YYEEEE. V gave up 4 bases and J gave up 5 bases; unmatched junction bases: 9. The CDR3 loop reads CASSQSVRGDQPQHF. The CDR3 nucleotides read TGTGCCAGCAGCCAATCTGTCAGGGGGGATCAGCCCCAGCATTTT.

Ten or more counts support this clonotype. This chain links TRBV7-9 with TRBJ2-7; D is undetermined. The germline V gene encodes CDR1 SEHNR and CDR2 FQNEAQ (reference sequence). There are 13 residues in the CDR3. The V gene lost 3 bases and the J gene lost 3 bases, with 9 bases spanning the gap. For the CDR3, the DNA is TGTGCCAGCAGCTTCGGTTTGGGCTACGAGCAGTACTTC. Translating gives CASSFGLGYEQYF.

The chain employs TRBV7-9 and TRBJ1-2; D is ambiguous. Germline V gives CDR1 SEHNR, CDR2 FQNEAQ (reference sequence). CDR3 length: 12 amino acids. Trimming removed 11 bases at V and 6 bases at J, with 16 bases between. The CDR3 here is CASQGPGNGYTF. The CDR3 DNA sequence: TGTGCCTCACAAGGTCCCGGGAATGGCTACACCTTC.

This clonotype was picked up many times. The CDR3 sequence is CASSPDRYNEQFF. CDR3 sequence (DNA): TGTGCCAGCAGCCCAGACCGGTACAATGAGCAGTTCTTC. The V gene is TRBV7-3, the J gene TRBJ2-1; D not resolved. CDR1 and CDR2 from the germline V gene are SGHTA and FQGTGA. V dropped 5 bases and J dropped 4 bases, with 9 bases sitting between them. The CDR3 has 13 amino acids.

This clonotype was recorded a few times. The chain joins TRBV11-3 to TRBJ2-3; tentatively, D is TRBD2 (5 bases). Trimming took 5 bases from V and 3 from J, leaving 12 bases between them. Per germline, CDR1 SGHNT and CDR2 YENEEA. This CDR3 spans 14 amino acids. Here the CDR3 reads CASSPSAETDTQYF. In DNA, the CDR3 is TGTGCCAGCAGCCCATCAGCGGAGACAGATACGCAGTATTTT. Drawing the rest from reference TRBV11-3 and TRBJ2-3, the complete variable domain is EAGVVQSPRYKIIEKKQPVAFWCNPISGHNTLYWYLQNLGQGPELLIRYENEEAVDDSQLPKDRFSAERLKGVDSTLKIQPAELGDSAVYLCASSPSAETDTQYFGPGTRLTVL.

This clonotype was recorded a few times. V and J are TRBV5-1 and TRBJ2-2, with TRBD2 matching 7 bases. CDR1 and CDR2 from the germline V gene are SGHRS and YFSETQ. The CDR3 consists of 17 residues. V was clipped by 1 base and J by 1 base; unmatched bases: 7. CDR3 in DNA: TGCGCCAGCAGCTTGTATCGCGGGGGTGAGAACACCGGGGAGCTGTTTTTT. This translates into CASSLYRGGENTGELFF.

The chain is built from TRBV6-5 and TRBJ1-6; D possibly corresponds to TRBD1 (5 bases). The germline V gene has CDR1 MNHEY and CDR2 SVGAGI. Between the trimmed V and J ends, which lost 1 base and 9 bases, there was a span of 16 bases. This CDR3 comprises 16 residues. The CDR3 DNA is TGTGCCAGCAGTTACTATATACGGGGGGTTGGTTCACCCCTCCACTTT. It specifies CASSYYIRGVGSPLHF.